This T cell receptor beta chain emerged from a study of Ad26.COV2.S vaccination and SARS-CoV-2 variants. Measured with immunoSEQ multiplex PCR; TCRdb has only the in-frame clones, and not every one. The table lists 240,000 or so clones, approximately 87% of them singletons. The CDR3 is 13 amino acids. V lost 2 bases and J 2 bases, leaving 6 bases between the germline ends. Germline loops: CDR1 KGHSH, CDR2 LQKENI. The treatment here: roughly 20 received Ad26.COV2.S at low or high dose, single or two shots; about 5 received placebo; per-sample allocation not given. Day 63 after the first vaccine or placebo injection was the time point for sampling.

The sequence derives from a person between 18 and 65 years old who received the Ad26.COV2.S COVID-19 vaccine or a placebo. Sequenced here: peripheral blood, sampled in a trial of Ad26.COV2.S vaccine versus placebo. The chain has TRBV18 and TRBJ2-5; the D is unclear. The CDR3 DNA follows: TGTGCCAGCTCACCAGGGCAGCAAGAGACCCAGTACTTC. Protein sequence: CASSPGQQETQYF.